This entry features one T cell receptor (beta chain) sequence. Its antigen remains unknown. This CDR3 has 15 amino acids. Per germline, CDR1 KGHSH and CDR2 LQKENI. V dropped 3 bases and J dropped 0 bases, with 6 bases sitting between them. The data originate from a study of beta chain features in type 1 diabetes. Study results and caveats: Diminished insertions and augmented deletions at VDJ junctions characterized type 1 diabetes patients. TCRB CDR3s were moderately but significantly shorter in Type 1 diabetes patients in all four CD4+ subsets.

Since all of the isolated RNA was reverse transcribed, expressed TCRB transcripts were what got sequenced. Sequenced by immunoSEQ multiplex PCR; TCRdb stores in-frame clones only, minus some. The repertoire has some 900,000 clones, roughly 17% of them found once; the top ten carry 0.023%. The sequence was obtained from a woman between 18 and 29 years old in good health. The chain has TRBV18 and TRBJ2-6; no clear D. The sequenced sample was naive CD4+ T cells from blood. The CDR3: CASSPGFSGANVLTF. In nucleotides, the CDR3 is TGTGCCAGCTCACCCGGGTTCTCTGGGGCCAACGTCCTGACTTTC.